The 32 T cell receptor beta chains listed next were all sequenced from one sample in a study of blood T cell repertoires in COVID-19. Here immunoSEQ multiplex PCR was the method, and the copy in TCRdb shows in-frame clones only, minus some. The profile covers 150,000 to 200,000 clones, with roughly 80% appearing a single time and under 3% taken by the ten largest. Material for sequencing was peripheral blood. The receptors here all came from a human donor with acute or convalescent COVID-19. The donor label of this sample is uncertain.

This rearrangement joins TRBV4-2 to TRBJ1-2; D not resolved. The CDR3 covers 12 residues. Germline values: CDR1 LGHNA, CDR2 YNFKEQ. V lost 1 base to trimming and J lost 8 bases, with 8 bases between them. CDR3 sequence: CASSQAGSGYTF. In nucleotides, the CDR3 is TGTGCCAGCAGCCAAGCGGGGAGCGGCTACACCTTC.

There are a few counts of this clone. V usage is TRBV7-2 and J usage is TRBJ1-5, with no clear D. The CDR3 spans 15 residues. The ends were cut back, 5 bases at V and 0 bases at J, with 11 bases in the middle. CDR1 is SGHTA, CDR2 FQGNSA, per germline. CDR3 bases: TGTGCCAGCAGCCAAGAGGGCTATAGCAATCAGCCCCAGCATTTT. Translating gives CASSQEGYSNQPQHF.

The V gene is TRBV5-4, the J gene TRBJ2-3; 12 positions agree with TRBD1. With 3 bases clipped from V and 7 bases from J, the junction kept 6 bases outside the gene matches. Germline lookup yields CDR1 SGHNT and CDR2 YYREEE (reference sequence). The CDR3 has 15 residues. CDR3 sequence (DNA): TGTGCCAGCAGCTGGGCGGGACAGGGGGCAAATACGCAGTATTTT. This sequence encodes CASSWAGQGANTQYF.

This chain's CDR3 is CSVEGAGAEYTF. The DNA of the CDR3 is TGCAGCGTTGAAGGGGCAGGGGCAGAATACACCTTC. V gene TRBV29-1 combines with J gene TRBJ1-2, with a tentative D call TRBD1 (6 bases). The CDR3 totals 12 residues. Germline V gene lookup returns CDR1 SQVTM and CDR2 ANQGSEA. V dropped 1 base and J dropped 11 bases, with 14 bases sitting between them.

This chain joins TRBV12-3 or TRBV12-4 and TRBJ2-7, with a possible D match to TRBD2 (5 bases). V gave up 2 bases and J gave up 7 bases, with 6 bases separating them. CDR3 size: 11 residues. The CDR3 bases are TGTGCCAGCAGTTTACGAGGGGAGCAGTACTTC. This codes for CASSLRGEQYF.

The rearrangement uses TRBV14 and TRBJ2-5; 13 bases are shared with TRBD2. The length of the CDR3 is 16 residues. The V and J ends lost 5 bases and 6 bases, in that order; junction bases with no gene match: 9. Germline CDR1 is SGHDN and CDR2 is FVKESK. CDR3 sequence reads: CASSRLAGGTFKTQYF. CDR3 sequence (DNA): TGTGCCAGCAGCAGACTAGCGGGGGGCACCTTTAAGACCCAGTACTTC.

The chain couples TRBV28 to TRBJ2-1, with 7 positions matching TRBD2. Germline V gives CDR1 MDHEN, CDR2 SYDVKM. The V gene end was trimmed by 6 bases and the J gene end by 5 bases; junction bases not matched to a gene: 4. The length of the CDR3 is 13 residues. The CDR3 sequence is CASSRGLDNEQFF. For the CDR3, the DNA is TGTGCCAGCAGCCGAGGACTAGACAATGAGCAGTTCTTC.

The CDR3 reads CASSTTSNPGTAYGYTF. CDR3 coding DNA: TGTGCCAGCAGCACAACCTCGAACCCCGGGACAGCCTATGGCTACACCTTC. This chain joins TRBV7-9 and TRBJ1-2, with 7 nucleotides matching TRBD1. Germline CDR1 reads SEHNR; CDR2 reads FQNEAQ (reference sequence). The CDR3 has 17 amino acids. Germline trimming cut 5 bases from V and 4 bases from J; bases unmatched to any gene: 16.

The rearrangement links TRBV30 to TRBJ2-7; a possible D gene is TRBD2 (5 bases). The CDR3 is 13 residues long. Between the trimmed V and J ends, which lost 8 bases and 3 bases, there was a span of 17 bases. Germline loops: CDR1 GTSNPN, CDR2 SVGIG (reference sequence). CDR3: CAITERIFYEQYF. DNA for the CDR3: TGTGCCATTACGGAGCGGATATTCTACGAGCAGTACTTC. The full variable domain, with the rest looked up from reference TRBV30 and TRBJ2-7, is SQTIHQWPATLVQPVGSPLSLECTVEGTSNPNLYWYRQAAGRGLQLLFYSVGIGQISSEVPQNLSASRPQDRQFILSSKKLLLSDSGFYLCAITERIFYEQYFGPGTRLTVT.

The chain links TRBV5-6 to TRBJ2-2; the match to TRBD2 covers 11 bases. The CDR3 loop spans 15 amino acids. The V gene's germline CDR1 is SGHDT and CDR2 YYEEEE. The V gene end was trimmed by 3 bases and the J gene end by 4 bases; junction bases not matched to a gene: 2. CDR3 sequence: CASSWGLAATGELFF. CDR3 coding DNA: TGTGCCAGCAGCTGGGGACTAGCGGCCACCGGGGAGCTGTTTTTT.

CDR3 sequence reads: CASSQDLWGVEGYTF. CDR3 coding DNA: TGTGCCAGCAGCCAAGATTTATGGGGGGTAGAGGGCTACACCTTC. The rearrangement joins TRBV3-1 (or the pseudogene TRBV3-2) to TRBJ1-2, with D perhaps matching TRBD1 (5 bases). The V gene's germline CDR1 is LGHDT and CDR2 YNNKEL (reference sequence). This CDR3 spans 15 amino acids. Trimming left V 0 bases short and J 8 bases short, with 16 bases between.

The CDR3 protein is CASSLGPVNGGNTIYF. Here the CDR3 DNA reads TGCGCCAGCAGCTTGGGTCCGGTTAATGGTGGAAACACCATATATTTT. The chain joins TRBV5-1 to TRBJ1-3; no clear D. V was cut by 0 bases and J by 3 bases, with 13 bases left in between. The V gene's germline CDR1 is SGHRS and CDR2 YFSETQ. The CDR3 runs 16 residues.

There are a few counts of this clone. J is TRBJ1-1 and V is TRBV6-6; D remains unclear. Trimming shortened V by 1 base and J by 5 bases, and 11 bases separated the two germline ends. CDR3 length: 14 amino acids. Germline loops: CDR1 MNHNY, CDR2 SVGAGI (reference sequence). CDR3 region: CASSYFGSATEAFF. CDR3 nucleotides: TGTGCCAGCAGTTACTTTGGGAGTGCAACTGAAGCTTTCTTT.

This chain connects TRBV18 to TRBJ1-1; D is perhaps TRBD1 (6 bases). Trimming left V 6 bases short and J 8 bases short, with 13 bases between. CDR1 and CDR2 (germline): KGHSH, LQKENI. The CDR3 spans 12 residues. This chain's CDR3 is CASSSAGAEAFF. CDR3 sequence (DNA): TGTGCCAGCTCCTCTGCAGGGGCAGAAGCTTTCTTT.

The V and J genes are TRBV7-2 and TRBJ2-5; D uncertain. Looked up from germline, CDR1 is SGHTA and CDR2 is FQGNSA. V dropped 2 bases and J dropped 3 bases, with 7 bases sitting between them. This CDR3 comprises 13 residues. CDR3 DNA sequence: TGTGCCAGCAGCTTAACAACTAAAGAGACCCAGTACTTC. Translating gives CASSLTTKETQYF.

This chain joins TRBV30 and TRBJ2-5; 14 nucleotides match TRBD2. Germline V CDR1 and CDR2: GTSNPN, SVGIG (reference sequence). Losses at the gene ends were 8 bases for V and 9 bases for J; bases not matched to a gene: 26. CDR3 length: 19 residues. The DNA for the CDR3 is TGTGCCGGCAGATCCGGGACTAGCGGGAGTCCGAGGCGGGCCAGGGCCCAGTACTTC. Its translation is CAGRSGTSGSPRRARAQYF.

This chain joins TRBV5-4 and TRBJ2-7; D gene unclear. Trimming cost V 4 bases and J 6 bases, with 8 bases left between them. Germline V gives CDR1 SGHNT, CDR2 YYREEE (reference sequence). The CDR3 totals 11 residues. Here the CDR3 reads CASSLLSEQYF. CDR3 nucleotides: TGTGCCAGCAGCCTCCTGTCCGAGCAGTACTTC.

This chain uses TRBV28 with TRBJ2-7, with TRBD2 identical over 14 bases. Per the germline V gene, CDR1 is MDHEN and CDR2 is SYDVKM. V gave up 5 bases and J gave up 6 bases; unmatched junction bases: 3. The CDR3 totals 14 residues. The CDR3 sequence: CASSKGLAGVEQYF. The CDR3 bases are TGTGCCAGCAGTAAGGGACTAGCGGGAGTCGAGCAGTACTTC.

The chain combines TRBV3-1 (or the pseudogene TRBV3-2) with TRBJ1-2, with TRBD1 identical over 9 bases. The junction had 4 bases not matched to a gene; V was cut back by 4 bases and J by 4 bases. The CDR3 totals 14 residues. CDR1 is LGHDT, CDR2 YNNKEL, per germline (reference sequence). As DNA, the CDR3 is TGTGCCAGCAGCCTGGGGACAGGGACCTATGGCTACACCTTC. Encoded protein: CASSLGTGTYGYTF.

CDR3 sequence (DNA): TGTGCCAGCAGCTTAGCGGAGGGGAAAGGGTCCTACAATGAGCAGTTCTTC. Encoded protein: CASSLAEGKGSYNEQFF. The chain links TRBV7-9 to TRBJ2-1; maybe TRBD2 (6 bases). The germline gives CDR1 SEHNR, CDR2 FQNEAQ (reference sequence). V gave up 0 bases and J gave up 1 base, with 13 bases separating them. The CDR3 loop spans 17 amino acids.

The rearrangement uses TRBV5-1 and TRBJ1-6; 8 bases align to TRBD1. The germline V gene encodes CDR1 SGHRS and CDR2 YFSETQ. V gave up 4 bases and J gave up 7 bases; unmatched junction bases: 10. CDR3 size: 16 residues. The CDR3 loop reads CASSPGQGTVNSPLHF. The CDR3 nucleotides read TGCGCCAGCAGCCCTGGACAGGGAACCGTCAATTCACCCCTCCACTTT.

The DNA of the CDR3 is TGCGCCAGCCATAATACAAGGACTTCCCCAACGGATACGCAGTATTTT. Its translation is CASHNTRTSPTDTQYF. V usage is TRBV10-1 and J usage is TRBJ2-3, with TRBD2 as a possible D gene (5 bases). The CDR3 runs 16 residues. V lost 8 bases to trimming and J lost 6 bases, with 24 bases between them. Looked up from germline, CDR1 is WNHNN and CDR2 is SYGVQD (reference sequence).

The CDR3 loop is CASSSTSGFQETQYF. The CDR3 DNA is TGCGCCAGCAGCTCGACTAGCGGCTTTCAAGAGACCCAGTACTTC. The chain has TRBV5-1 and TRBJ2-5, with 9 bases fitting TRBD2. This CDR3 has 15 amino acids. Trimming took 3 bases from V and 2 from J; bases not matched to a gene: 5. Germline V gives CDR1 SGHRS, CDR2 YFSETQ.

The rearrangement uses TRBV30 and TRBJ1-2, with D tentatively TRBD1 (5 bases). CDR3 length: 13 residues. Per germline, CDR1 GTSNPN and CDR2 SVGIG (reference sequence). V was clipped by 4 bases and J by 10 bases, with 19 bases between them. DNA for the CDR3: TGTGCCTGGACCCTGACCTCGACAGCGATCTACACCTTC. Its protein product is CAWTLTSTAIYTF.

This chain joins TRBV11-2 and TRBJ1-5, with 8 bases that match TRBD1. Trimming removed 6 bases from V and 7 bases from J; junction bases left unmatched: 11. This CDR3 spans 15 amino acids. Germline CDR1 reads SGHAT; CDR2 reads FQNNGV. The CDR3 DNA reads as TGTGCCAGCAGTCCTACCGACAGGGGTAAGCAGCCCCAGCATTTT. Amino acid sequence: CASSPTDRGKQPQHF.

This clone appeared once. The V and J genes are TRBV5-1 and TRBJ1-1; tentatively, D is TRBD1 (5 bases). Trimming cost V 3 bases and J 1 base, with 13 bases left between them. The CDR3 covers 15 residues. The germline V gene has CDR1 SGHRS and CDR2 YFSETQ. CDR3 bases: TGCGCCAGCAGCTGGCGGGGACGGACGAACACTGAAGCTTTCTTT. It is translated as CASSWRGRTNTEAFF. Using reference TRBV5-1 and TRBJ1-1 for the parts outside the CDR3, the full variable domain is KAGVTQTPRYLIKTRGQQVTLSCSPISGHRSVSWYQQTPGQGLQFLFEYFSETQRNKGNFPGRFSGRQFSNSRSEMNVSTLELGDSALYLCASSWRGRTNTEAFFGQGTRLTVV.

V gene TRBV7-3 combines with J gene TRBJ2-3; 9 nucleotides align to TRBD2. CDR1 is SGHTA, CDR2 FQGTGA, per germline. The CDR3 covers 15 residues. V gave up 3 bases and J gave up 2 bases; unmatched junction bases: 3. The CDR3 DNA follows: TGTGCCAGCAGCTTTTCTAGCGGGGTCACAGATACGCAGTATTTT. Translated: CASSFSSGVTDTQYF.

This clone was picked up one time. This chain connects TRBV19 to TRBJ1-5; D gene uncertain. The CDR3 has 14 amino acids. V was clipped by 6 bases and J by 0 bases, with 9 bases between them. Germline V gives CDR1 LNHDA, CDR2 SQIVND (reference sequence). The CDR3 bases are TGTGCCAGTAGGCGCCCCTATAGCAATCAGCCCCAGCATTTT. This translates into CASRRPYSNQPQHF.

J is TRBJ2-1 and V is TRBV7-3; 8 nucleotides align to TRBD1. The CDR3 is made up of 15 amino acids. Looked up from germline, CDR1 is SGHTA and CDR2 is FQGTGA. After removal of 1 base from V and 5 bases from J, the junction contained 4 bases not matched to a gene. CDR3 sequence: CASSLMTGADNEQFF. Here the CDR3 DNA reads TGTGCCAGCAGCTTAATGACAGGGGCTGACAATGAGCAGTTCTTC.

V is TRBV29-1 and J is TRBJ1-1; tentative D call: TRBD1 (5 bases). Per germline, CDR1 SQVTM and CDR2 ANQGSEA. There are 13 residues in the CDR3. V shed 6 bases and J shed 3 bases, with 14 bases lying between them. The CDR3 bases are TGCAGCGTGGGACTTATGGGGGACACTGAAGCTTTCTTT. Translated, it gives CSVGLMGDTEAFF.

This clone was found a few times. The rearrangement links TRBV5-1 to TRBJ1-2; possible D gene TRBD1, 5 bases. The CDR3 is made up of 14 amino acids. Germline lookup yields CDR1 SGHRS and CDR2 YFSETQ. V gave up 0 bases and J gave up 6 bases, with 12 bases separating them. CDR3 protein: CASSLEGVVDGYTF. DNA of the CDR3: TGCGCCAGCAGCTTGGAAGGGGTGGTGGATGGCTACACCTTC. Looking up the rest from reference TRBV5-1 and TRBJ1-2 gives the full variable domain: KAGVTQTPRYLIKTRGQQVTLSCSPISGHRSVSWYQQTPGQGLQFLFEYFSETQRNKGNFPGRFSGRQFSNSRSEMNVSTLELGDSALYLCASSLEGVVDGYTFGSGTRLTVV.

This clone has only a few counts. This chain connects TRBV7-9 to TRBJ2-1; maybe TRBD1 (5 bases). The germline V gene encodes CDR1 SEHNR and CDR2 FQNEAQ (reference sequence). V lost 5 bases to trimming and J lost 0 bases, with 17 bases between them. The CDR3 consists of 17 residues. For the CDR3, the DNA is TGTGCCAGCAGCCTCCGGGCAGGGTCAAGCTCCTACAATGAGCAGTTCTTC. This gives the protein CASSLRAGSSSYNEQFF.